This entry concerns a single T cell receptor (beta chain). What it recognizes is unknown. This specimen comes from a study of T cell responses to AZD1222 COVID-19 vaccine. Germline CDR1 is MGHRA and CDR2 is YSYEKL. The CDR3 contains 16 residues. The V end lost 3 bases, the J end lost 9 bases, and 21 bases lay between the germline ends. Study results and caveats: Clonal diversity was possibly underestimated; the donors were predominantly white British and more often female. The study identified only five or six AZD1222 recipients as seropositive at baseline.

The method was immunoSEQ multiplex PCR; TCRdb's version includes in-frame clones alone and lacks a portion of them. Of some 70,000 clones in the sample, 65% to 90% were seen once. This chain uses TRBV4-1 with TRBJ2-1; D is possibly TRBD2 (6 bases). The source was peripheral blood, collected on day 0 of AZD1222 vaccination. The clonotype originates from an adult in good health. CDR3 sequence: CASSHLRLVQEGEQFF. The CDR3 DNA is TGCGCCAGCAGCCACCTCAGACTAGTTCAGGAGGGTGAGCAGTTCTTC.